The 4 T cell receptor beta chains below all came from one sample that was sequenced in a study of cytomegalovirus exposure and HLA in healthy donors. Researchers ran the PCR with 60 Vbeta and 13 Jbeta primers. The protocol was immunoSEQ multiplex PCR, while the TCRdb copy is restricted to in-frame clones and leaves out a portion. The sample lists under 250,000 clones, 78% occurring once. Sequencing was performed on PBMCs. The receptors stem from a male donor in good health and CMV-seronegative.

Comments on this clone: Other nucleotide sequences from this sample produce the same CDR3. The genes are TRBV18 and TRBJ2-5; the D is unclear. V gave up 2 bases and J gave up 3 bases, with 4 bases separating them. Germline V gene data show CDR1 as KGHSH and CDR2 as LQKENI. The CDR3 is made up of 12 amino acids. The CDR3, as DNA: TGTGCCAGCTCACCAAGAGAAGAGACCCAGTACTTC. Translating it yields CASSPREETQYF.

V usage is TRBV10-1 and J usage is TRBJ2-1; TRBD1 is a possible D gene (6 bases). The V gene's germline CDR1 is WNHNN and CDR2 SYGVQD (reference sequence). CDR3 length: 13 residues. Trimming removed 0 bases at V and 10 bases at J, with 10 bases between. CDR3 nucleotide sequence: TGCGCCAGCAGTGAGTCGGGGGCTTCCGAGCAGTTCTTC. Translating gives CASSESGASEQFF.

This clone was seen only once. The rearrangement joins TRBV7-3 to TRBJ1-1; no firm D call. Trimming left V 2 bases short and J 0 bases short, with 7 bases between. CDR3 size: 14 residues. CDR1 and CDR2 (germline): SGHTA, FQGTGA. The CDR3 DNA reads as TGTGCCAGCAGCTTATTACAGCTGAACACTGAAGCTTTCTTT. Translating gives CASSLLQLNTEAFF.

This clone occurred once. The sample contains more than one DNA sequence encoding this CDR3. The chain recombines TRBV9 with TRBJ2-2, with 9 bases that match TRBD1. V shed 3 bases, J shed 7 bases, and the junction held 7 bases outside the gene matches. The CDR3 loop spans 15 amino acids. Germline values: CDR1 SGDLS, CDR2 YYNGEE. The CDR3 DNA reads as TGTGCCAGCAGCGGCCAACAGGGGGCGAACGGGGAGCTGTTTTTT. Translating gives CASSGQQGANGELFF.